Reported below is one TCR beta chain. These data originate in a study of blood T cell repertoires in COVID-19. Study-level background: Sources were T cells, B-cell-depleted T cells, or PBMCs; the material itself was cDNA or gDNA.

The J segment lost 4 bases and the V segment lost 5 bases, leaving 8 bases of the junction unmatched. The V gene's germline CDR1 is MGHRA and CDR2 YSYEKL. The length of the CDR3 is 16 residues. Sequencing was performed with immunoSEQ multiplex PCR; in TCRdb, only in-frame clones are kept and a portion is missing. This table holds roughly 260,000 clones, roughly nine tenths found once. What was sequenced was peripheral blood. The sequence came from a man between 60 and 75 years old who had recovered from COVID-19. The rearrangement joins TRBV4-1 to TRBJ2-7; 13 bases map to TRBD2. The CDR3 DNA reads as TGCGCCAGCAGCACTACCGGGGGACTAGCGGGATACGAGCAGTACTTC. This sequence encodes CASSTTGGLAGYEQYF.